This TCR beta chain was recovered during a study of T cell responses to AZD1222 COVID-19 vaccine. Looking at the study overall: Pooling covered second doses at about 4 or about 12 weeks. Study findings and constraints: CD4 TCRs associated with vaccination spanned spike, dominating at 160-218 and 743-854.

Per germline, CDR1 MNHEY and CDR2 SMNVEV (reference sequence). The CDR3 covers 13 residues. Trimming took 2 bases from V and 2 from J, leaving 7 bases between them. The data were produced by immunoSEQ multiplex PCR, yet TCRdb's version contains in-frame clones alone and is incomplete. Among about 83,000 clones listed, roughly 86% were seen once. This clone was observed a few times. Its antigen is not identified. The chain is built from TRBV27 and TRBJ2-7; no definite D call. This clonotype originated in an adult in good health. Source: peripheral blood, taken on day 0 of AZD1222 vaccination. The DNA of the CDR3 is TGTGCCAGCAGTTTAGGCCGCCCCTACGAGCAGTACTTC. This sequence encodes CASSLGRPYEQYF.